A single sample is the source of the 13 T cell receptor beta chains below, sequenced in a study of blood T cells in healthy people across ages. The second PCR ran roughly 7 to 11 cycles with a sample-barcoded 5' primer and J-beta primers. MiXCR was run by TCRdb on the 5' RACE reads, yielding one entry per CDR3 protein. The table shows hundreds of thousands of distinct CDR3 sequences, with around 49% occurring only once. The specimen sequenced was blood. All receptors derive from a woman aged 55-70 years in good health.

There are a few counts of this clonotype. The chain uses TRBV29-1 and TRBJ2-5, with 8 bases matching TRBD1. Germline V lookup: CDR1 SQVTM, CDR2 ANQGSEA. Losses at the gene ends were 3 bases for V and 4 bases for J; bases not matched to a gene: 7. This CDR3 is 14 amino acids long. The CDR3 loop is CSVDSMGTGETQYF. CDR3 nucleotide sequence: TGCAGCGTTGATTCGATGGGGACAGGAGAGACCCAGTACTTC. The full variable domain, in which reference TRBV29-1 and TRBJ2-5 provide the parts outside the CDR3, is SAVISQKPSRDICQRGTSLTIQCQVDSQVTMMFWYRQQPGQSLTLIATANQGSEATYESGFVIDKFPISRPNLTFSTLTVSNMSPEDSSIYLCSVDSMGTGETQYFGPGTRLLVL.

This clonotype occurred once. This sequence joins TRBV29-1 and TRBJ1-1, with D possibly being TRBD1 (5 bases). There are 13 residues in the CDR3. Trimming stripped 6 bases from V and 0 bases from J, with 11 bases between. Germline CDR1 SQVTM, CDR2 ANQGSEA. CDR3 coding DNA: TGCAGCGTGGGGACGGACATGAACACTGAAGCTTTCTTT. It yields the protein CSVGTDMNTEAFF.

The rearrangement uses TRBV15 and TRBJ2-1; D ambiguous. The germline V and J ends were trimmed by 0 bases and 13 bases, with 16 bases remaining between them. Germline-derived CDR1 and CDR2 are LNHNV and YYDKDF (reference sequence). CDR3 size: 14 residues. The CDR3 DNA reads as TGTGCCACCAGCAGAGATATTGTGAAAGAGACCCAGTTCTTC. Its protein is CATSRDIVKETQFF.

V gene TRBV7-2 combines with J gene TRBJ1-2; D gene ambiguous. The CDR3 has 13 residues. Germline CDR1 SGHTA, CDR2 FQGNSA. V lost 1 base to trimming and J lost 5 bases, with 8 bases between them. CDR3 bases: TGTGCCAGCAGCTTAGTTAACATTTATGGCTACACCTTC. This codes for CASSLVNIYGYTF.

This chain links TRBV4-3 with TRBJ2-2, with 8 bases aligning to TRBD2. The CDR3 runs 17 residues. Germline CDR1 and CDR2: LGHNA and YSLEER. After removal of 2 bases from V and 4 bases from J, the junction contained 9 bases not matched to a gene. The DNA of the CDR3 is TGCGCCAGCAGCCAACCCCCGGGGGGGGCGATCACCGGGGAGCTGTTTTTT. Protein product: CASSQPPGGAITGELFF.

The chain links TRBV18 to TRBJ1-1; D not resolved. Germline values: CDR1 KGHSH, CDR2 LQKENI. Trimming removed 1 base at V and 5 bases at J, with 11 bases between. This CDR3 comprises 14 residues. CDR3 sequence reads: CASSPQGFGTEAFF. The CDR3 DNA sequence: TGTGCCAGCTCACCACAGGGCTTCGGAACTGAAGCTTTCTTT.

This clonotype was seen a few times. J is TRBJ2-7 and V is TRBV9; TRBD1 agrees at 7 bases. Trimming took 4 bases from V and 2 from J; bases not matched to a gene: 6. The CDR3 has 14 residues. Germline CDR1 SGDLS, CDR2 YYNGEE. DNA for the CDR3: TGTGCCAGCAGCCCTTGGGACAGCCCCTACGAGCAGTACTTC. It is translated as CASSPWDSPYEQYF.

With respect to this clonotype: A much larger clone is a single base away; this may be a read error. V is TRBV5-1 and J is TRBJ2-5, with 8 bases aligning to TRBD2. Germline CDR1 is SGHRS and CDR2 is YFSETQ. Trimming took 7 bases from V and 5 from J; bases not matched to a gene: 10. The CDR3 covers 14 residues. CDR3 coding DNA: TGCGCCAGCTCCGGACGAGCGGGAGCGGAGACCCAGTACTTC. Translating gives CASSGRAGAETQYF. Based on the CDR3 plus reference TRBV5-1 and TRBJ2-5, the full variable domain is KAGVTQTPRYLIKTRGQQVTLSCSPISGHRSVSWYQQTPGQGLQFLFEYFSETQRNKGNFPGRFSGRQFSNSRSEMNVSTLELGDSALYLCASSGRAGAETQYFGPGTRLLVL.

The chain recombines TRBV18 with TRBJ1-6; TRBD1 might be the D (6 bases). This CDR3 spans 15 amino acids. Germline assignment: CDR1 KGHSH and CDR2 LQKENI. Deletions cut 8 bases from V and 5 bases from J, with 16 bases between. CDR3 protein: CASKTGNQNNSPLHF. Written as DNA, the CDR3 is TGTGCCAGCAAAACAGGGAATCAGAATAATTCACCCCTCCACTTT.

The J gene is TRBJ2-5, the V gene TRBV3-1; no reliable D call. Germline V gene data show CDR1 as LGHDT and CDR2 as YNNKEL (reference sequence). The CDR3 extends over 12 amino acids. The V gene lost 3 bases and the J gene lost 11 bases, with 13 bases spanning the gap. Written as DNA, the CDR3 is TGTGCCAGCAGCCAGTCCACGGAAGGGCAGTACTTC. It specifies CASSQSTEGQYF.

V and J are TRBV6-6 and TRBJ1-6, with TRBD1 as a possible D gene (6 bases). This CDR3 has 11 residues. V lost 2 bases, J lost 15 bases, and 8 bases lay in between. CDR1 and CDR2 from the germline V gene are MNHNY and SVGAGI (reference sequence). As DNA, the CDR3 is TGTGCCAGCAGTTACCGGGGGCGCCTCCACTTT. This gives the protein CASSYRGRLHF.

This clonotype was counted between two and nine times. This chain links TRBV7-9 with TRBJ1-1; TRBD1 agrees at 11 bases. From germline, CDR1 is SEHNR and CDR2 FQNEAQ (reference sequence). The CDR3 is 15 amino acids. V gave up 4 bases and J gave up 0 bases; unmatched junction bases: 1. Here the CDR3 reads CASSWGQGVNTEAFF. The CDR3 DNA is TGTGCCAGCAGCTGGGGACAGGGGGTGAACACTGAAGCTTTCTTT.

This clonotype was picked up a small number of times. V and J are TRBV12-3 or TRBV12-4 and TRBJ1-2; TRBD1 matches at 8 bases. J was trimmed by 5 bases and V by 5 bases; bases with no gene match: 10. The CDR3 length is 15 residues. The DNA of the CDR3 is TGTGCCAGCAGTCCAACGGGACAGGAGGGGTATGGCTACACCTTC. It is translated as CASSPTGQEGYGYTF.